This T cell receptor beta chain is from a study of blood T cell repertoires in COVID-19. The repertoire was sequenced with immunoSEQ multiplex PCR; TCRdb's copy has only in-frame clones and lacks some. The sample has some 250,000 clones, roughly 89% seen once. There are 15 residues in the CDR3. Trimming removed 3 bases from V and 6 bases from J; junction bases left unmatched: 5. The germline gives CDR1 MGHRA, CDR2 YSYEKL. Source material: PBMCs or T cells enriched from blood (not recorded which). This clonotype was sampled from a woman aged 25 to 45 with acute COVID-19. The genes are TRBV4-1 and TRBJ1-5, with 10 positions matching TRBD1. The CDR3 loop is CASSQDRGNSQPQHF. The CDR3 bases are TGCGCCAGCAGCCAGGACAGGGGGAATTCTCAGCCCCAGCATTTT.